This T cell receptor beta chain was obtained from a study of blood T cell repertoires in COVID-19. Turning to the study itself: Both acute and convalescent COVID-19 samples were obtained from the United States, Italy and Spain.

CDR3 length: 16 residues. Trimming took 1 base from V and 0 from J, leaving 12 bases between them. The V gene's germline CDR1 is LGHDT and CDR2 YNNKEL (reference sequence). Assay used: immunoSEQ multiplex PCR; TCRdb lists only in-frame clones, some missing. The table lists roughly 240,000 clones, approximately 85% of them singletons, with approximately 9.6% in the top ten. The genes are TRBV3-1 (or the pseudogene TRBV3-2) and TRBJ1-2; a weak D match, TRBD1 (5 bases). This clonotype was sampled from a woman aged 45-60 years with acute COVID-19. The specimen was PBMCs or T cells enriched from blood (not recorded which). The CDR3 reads CASSQVTGVANYGYTF. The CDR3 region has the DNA TGTGCCAGCAGCCAAGTTACGGGGGTGGCTAACTATGGCTACACCTTC.